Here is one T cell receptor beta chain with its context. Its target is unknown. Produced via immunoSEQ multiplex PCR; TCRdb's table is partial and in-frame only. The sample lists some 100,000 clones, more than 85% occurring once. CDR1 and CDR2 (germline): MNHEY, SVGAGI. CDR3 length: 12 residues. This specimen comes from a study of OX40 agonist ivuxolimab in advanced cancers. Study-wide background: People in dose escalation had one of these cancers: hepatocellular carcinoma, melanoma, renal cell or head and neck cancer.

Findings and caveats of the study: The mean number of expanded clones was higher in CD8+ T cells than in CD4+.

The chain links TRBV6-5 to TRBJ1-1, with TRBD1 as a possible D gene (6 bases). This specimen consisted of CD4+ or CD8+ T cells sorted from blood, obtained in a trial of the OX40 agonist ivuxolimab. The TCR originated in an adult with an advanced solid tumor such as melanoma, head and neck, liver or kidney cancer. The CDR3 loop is CVIGQPNTEAFF. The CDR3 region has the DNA TGTGTGATTGGACAGCCGAACACTGAAGCTTTCTTT.